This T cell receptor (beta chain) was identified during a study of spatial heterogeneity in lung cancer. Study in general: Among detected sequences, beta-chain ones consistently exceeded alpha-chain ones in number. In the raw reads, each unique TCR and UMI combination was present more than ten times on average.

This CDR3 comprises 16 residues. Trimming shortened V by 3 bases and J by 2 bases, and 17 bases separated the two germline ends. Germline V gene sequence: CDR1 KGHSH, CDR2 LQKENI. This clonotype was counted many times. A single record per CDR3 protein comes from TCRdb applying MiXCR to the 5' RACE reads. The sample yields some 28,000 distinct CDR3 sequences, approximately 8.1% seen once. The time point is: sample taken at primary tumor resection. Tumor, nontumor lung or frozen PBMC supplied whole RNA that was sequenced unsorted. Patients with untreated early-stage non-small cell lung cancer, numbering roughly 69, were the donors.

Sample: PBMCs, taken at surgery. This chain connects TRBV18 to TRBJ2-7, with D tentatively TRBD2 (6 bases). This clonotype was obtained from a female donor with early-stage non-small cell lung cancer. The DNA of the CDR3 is TGTGCCAGCTCACCGTCCCCCGGGACTTCAACCTACGAGCAGTACTTC. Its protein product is CASSPSPGTSTYEQYF.